The 15 T cell receptor beta chains listed next were all sequenced from one sample in a study of OX40 agonist ivuxolimab in advanced cancers. The library was made by the immunoSEQ multiplex PCR assay. TCRdb holds this immuneACCESS table with in-frame rearrangements only. Some clones are missing; in checked studies, unresolved V genes explain under half, and the rest has no known cause. This sample gives about 58,000 clones in total; 85% to 90% of them show up just once. The leading ten clones occupy roughly 0.9% of the sample. This sample comprised CD4+ or CD8+ T cells sorted from blood, obtained in a trial of the OX40 agonist ivuxolimab. All receptors derive from an adult with an advanced solid tumor such as melanoma, head and neck, liver or kidney cancer.

The chain joins TRBV7-9 to TRBJ1-1; no firm D call. The V gene's germline CDR1 is SEHNR and CDR2 FQNEAQ (reference sequence). There are 14 residues in the CDR3. Trimming took off 5 bases at V and 1 base at J, with 11 bases between the two ends. CDR3 in DNA: TGTGCCAGCAGCCCCCCCGGATGGAACACTGAAGCTTTCTTT. Translation: CASSPPGWNTEAFF.

This chain uses TRBV7-7 with TRBJ1-2; 8 bases map to TRBD1. This CDR3 region has 16 residues. The trim removed 4 bases at V and 2 bases at J, leaving 9 bases unmatched. Germline V CDR1 and CDR2: SSHAT, FNYEAQ (reference sequence). Here the CDR3 DNA reads TGTGCCAGCAGCTCCACACCCAGGGGGCAGAACTATGGCTACACCTTC. It is translated as CASSSTPRGQNYGYTF.

The V and J genes are TRBV7-2 and TRBJ1-1; 8 bases fit TRBD1. The CDR3 extends over 15 amino acids. V dropped 4 bases and J dropped 4; count of bases not matched to a gene: 8. Germline-derived CDR1 and CDR2 are SGHTA and FQGNSA. This CDR3 reads CASSSQGATVTEAFF. CDR3 nucleotide sequence: TGTGCCAGCAGCTCCCAGGGGGCCACGGTCACTGAAGCTTTCTTT.

The chain couples TRBV7-3 to TRBJ2-2, with D maybe TRBD1 (6 bases). CDR1 SGHTA and CDR2 FQGTGA come from the germline V gene. The V gene lost 5 bases and the J gene lost 5 bases, with 12 bases spanning the gap. The CDR3 totals 14 residues. The DNA for the CDR3 is TGTGCCAGCAGCCGGCTCCAGGGGACCGGGGAGCTGTTTTTT. Protein sequence: CASSRLQGTGELFF.

The CDR3 here is CASSLDTSGGYTGELFF. The CDR3 region has the DNA TGCGCCAGCAGCTTGGATACTAGCGGGGGGTACACCGGGGAGCTGTTTTTT. The V gene is TRBV5-1, the J gene TRBJ2-2, with TRBD2 matching 12 bases. The CDR3 is made up of 17 amino acids. Germline CDR1 is SGHRS and CDR2 is YFSETQ. After removal of 0 bases from V and 3 bases from J, the junction contained 3 bases not matched to a gene. Full variable domain (rest looked up from reference TRBV5-1 and TRBJ2-2): KAGVTQTPRYLIKTRGQQVTLSCSPISGHRSVSWYQQTPGQGLQFLFEYFSETQRNKGNFPGRFSGRQFSNSRSEMNVSTLELGDSALYLCASSLDTSGGYTGELFFGEGSRLTVL.

The V call is TRBV5-1, the J call TRBJ2-2, with D possibly being TRBD2 (7 bases). CDR1 is SGHRS, CDR2 YFSETQ, per germline. The CDR3 consists of 15 residues. Trimming pared 0 bases from V and 5 bases from J, leaving 11 bases between. The CDR3 region is CASSLVAGATGELFF. For the CDR3, the DNA is TGCGCCAGCAGCTTGGTCGCGGGGGCGACCGGGGAGCTGTTTTTT.

This sequence joins TRBV19 and TRBJ1-2; D unclear. The CDR3 has 12 amino acids. Germline V gene data show CDR1 as LNHDA and CDR2 as SQIVND (reference sequence). The V end was cut by 5 bases, the J end by 8 bases, with 12 bases between. The CDR3 coding sequence is TGTGCCAGTAGTCGTGGTGATCGGGGCTACACCTTC. This gives the protein CASSRGDRGYTF. The whole variable domain, filled in from reference TRBV19 and TRBJ1-2, reads DGGITQSPKYLFRKEGQNVTLSCEQNLNHDAMYWYRQDPGQGLRLIYYSQIVNDFQKGDIAEGYSVSREKKESFPLTVTSAQKNPTAFYLCASSRGDRGYTFGSGTRLTVV.

This chain connects TRBV7-9 to TRBJ1-2; D might be TRBD1 (6 bases). The CDR3 is made up of 15 amino acids. Trimming removed 7 bases from V and 2 bases from J, with 17 bases in between. Germline V gene sequence: CDR1 SEHNR, CDR2 FQNEAQ (reference sequence). In nucleotides, the CDR3 is TGTGCCAGCAACCCTTCAGGGGCAAGGAACTATGGCTACACCTTC. Translated, it gives CASNPSGARNYGYTF.

V gene TRBV5-1 combines with J gene TRBJ1-2; no definite D call. Deletions cut 7 bases from V and 2 bases from J, with 9 bases between. The CDR3 has 12 residues. From germline, CDR1 is SGHRS and CDR2 YFSETQ. CDR3 loop: CASGSENYGYTF. The CDR3 bases are TGCGCCAGCGGATCTGAGAACTATGGCTACACCTTC.

The J gene is TRBJ1-5, the V gene TRBV12-5, with TRBD1 identical over 11 bases. This CDR3 is 14 amino acids long. CDR1 and CDR2 (germline): LGHNT, FRNRAP. J gave up 6 bases and V 5 bases, and 3 bases lay outside the gene matches. CDR3 protein: CASGIGQGAQPQHF. In DNA form, the CDR3 reads TGTGCTAGTGGTATAGGACAGGGGGCTCAGCCCCAGCATTTT.

V gene TRBV7-7 combines with J gene TRBJ1-1; D unclear. Germline assignment: CDR1 SSHAT and CDR2 FNYEAQ (reference sequence). Deletions cut 2 bases from V and 3 bases from J, with 7 bases between. The CDR3 has 13 amino acids. The CDR3 protein is CASSLLTYTEAFF. The CDR3 nucleotides read TGTGCCAGCAGCTTATTAACGTACACTGAAGCTTTCTTT. The complete variable domain, with remaining parts taken from reference TRBV7-7 and TRBJ1-1, reads GAGVSQSPRYKVTKRGQDVTLRCDPISSHATLYWYQQALGQGPEFLTYFNYEAQPDKSGLPSDRFSAERPEGSISTLTIQRTEQRDSAMYRCASSLLTYTEAFFGQGTRLTVV.

This clone was seen only once. The chain joins TRBV5-4 to TRBJ1-1; TRBD1 matches 8 bases. V gave up 4 bases and J gave up 1 base; unmatched junction bases: 6. The germline V gene encodes CDR1 SGHNT and CDR2 YYREEE (reference sequence). This CDR3 comprises 15 residues. In DNA, the CDR3 is TGTGCCAGCAGCCCTGGACAGGGCCGGAACACTGAAGCTTTCTTT. Protein sequence: CASSPGQGRNTEAFF.

The CDR3 DNA sequence: TGTGCCAGCAGTCCAACCCCGGGGGGCCTTAAGGGAGAGCAGTACTTC. It encodes CASSPTPGGLKGEQYF. The chain recombines TRBV27 with TRBJ2-7; the D gene is possibly TRBD2 (7 bases). The CDR3 consists of 16 residues. V was pared by 5 bases and J by 7 bases, with 24 bases between. Germline CDR1 is MNHEY and CDR2 is SMNVEV (reference sequence).

This clone has more than one count but fewer than ten. The V and J genes are TRBV15 and TRBJ1-1; 7 bases are a match to TRBD1. Germline V CDR1 and CDR2: LNHNV, YYDKDF (reference sequence). The CDR3 runs 15 residues. V shed 0 bases, J shed 7 bases, and the junction held 8 bases outside the gene matches. CDR3 sequence reads: CATSRETGLRGEAFF. CDR3 nucleotides: TGTGCCACCAGCAGAGAGACAGGGTTGAGGGGTGAAGCTTTCTTT.

The chain carries TRBV12-5 and TRBJ1-3; D might be TRBD1 (6 bases). Trimming took 0 bases from V and 0 from J, leaving 6 bases between them. Germline-derived CDR1 and CDR2 are LGHNT and FRNRAP. This CDR3 is built from 15 residues. CDR3 coding DNA: TGTGCTAGTGGTTTGGTAGGGGGCTCTGGAAACACCATATATTTT. It translates to CASGLVGGSGNTIYF.